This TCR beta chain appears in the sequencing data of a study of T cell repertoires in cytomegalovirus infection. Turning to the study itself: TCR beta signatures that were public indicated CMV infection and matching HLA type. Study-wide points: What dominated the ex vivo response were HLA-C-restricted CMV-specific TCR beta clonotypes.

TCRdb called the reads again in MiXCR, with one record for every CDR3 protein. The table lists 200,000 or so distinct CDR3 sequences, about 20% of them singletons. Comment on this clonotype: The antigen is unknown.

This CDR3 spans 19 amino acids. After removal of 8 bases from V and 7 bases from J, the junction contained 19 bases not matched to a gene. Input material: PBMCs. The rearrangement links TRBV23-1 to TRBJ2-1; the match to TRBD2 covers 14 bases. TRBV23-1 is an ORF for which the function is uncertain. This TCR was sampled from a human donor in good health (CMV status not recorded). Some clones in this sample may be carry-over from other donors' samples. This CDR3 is CASRRSTSGRALVLNEQFF. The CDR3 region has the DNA TGCGCCAGCCGCCGGTCGACTAGCGGGAGGGCCTTGGTACTTAATGAGCAGTTCTTC.